This T cell receptor beta chain originates from a study of shared clonotypes between healthy human individuals. Whole-study results and caveats: Rarefaction gave evidence that sorted-subset sequencing remained incomplete despite large depth. Sequencing depth was a factor that was expected to affect clonotype sharing among donors. The naive CD4 repertoires of several donors were compared, and around 5.1% of clonotypes were shared.

Using immunoSEQ multiplex PCR, the repertoire was profiled, and TCRdb retains in-frame clones only, with some absent. The sample holds approximately 2.1 million clones; 90% to 95% are singletons and the top ten take 0.35% to 0.5%. With respect to this clone: The antigen is not known.

There are 12 residues in the CDR3. The germline gives CDR1 SGHDN, CDR2 FVKESK. Deletions cut 0 bases from V and 12 bases from J, with 9 bases between. The TCR comes from a man aged 18 to 30 in good health. Some clones in this sample may be carry-over from other donors' samples. The sequencing input was naive CD4+ T cells from PBMCs. Regarding subset: CD45RA+ positively selected. The chain has TRBV14 and TRBJ2-1; D is possibly TRBD2 (6 bases). CDR3 loop: CASSQDSSGQFF. The DNA for the CDR3 is TGTGCCAGCAGCCAAGATAGTAGCGGGCAGTTCTTC.